This T cell receptor beta chain was documented in a study of CD8+ T cells in alopecia areata. The study's findings and limits: It was lesional scalp, especially alopecia totalis/universalis, that showed higher clonality than normal scalp. Sequenced scalp T cells also include alphabeta T cells resident in normal skin. Patients shared TCRs less clearly than mice did, possibly for HLA-related reasons.

Reverse transcribed after extraction, RNA yielded cDNA as the sequencing template. This table comes from immunoSEQ multiplex PCR, and its TCRdb copy is limited to in-frame clones, with some not included. Of roughly 140,000 clones listed, less than 65% were seen once; the top ten hold less than 40%. Remarks on this clone: Its antigen is undetermined. The same CDR3 arises from other DNA sequences in this sample as well.

Researchers picked out CD4+ and CD8+ T cells from PBMCs by sorting. Germline V gives CDR1 MGHRA, CDR2 YSYEKL. Germline trimming cut 3 bases from V and 4 bases from J; bases unmatched to any gene: 4. This CDR3 comprises 15 residues. The sample was CD8+ T cells sorted from blood. The chain links TRBV4-1 to TRBJ2-7; 12 nucleotides agree with TRBD1. The sequence derives from a human donor in good health. The CDR3 region has the DNA TGCGCCAGCAGCCAGGCGGGACAGGGGGCTTACGAGCAGTACTTC. Its translation: CASSQAGQGAYEQYF.